This TCR beta chain comes out of a study of T-cell reconstitution after alpha-beta-depleted transplantation in children (dated by TCRdb to 2016 to 2017). In terms of the full investigation: T-cell immune reconstitution after TCRalphabeta/CD19-depleted allogeneic hematopoietic cell transplantation in children was quantitatively tracked in the study by means of TCR repertoire profiling.

The sample holds a few counts of this clonotype. No antigen is known for it. Per-base qualities were not stored, and no clone one base away is much larger. Library prep was done by PCR. Sequencer: Illumina HiSeq 2500. Molecular barcoding was employed in the preparation of TCR libraries, with unique molecular identifiers being used to normalize TCRbeta repertoire quantification. Starting from the raw public reads, TCRdb applied fastp trimming at Q25, assembled clones with MiXCR and retained in-frame beta chains. Every distinct CDR3 protein forms one entry, paired with its most common genes and DNA. The sample has almost 500,000 distinct CDR3 sequences on record, around 13% of them singletons. The ten top clones hold about 5.4% of the sample. Trimming at the junction amounts to 3 bases on V and 3 bases on J, and the germline ends lie 6 bases apart. The CDR3 spans 12 residues, from the cysteine through the phenylalanine. The DNA shown is the 36-base CDR3, in frame from base 1.

Sample: PBMCs from the stem cell graft donor, taken from the stem cell graft. The sequence was obtained from a human donor who donated a stem cell graft to a child with combined immunodeficiency. The chain joins TRBV12-3 or TRBV12-4 to TRBJ2-7; the D gene cannot be resolved reliably. The nucleotide sequence is TGTGCCAGCAGTTTCCTTATCTACGAGCAGTACTTC. It specifies CASSFLIYEQYF.